These 2 T cell receptor beta chains share one sample of origin, sequenced in a study of cytomegalovirus exposure and HLA in healthy donors. The PCR employed 60 Vbeta primers together with 13 Jbeta primers. Data came from immunoSEQ multiplex PCR; TCRdb stores just in-frame clones and leaves some out. In all, the sample yields roughly 78,000 clones. The sample comprised PBMCs. The receptors originated from a man aged 35-49 years in good health and CMV-seronegative.

The chain has TRBV11-3 and TRBJ2-3; D might be TRBD2 (5 bases). V dropped 3 bases and J dropped 1 base, with 5 bases sitting between them. There are 13 residues in the CDR3. Germline V lookup: CDR1 SGHNT, CDR2 YENEEA. The CDR3 here is CASSFSGTDTQYF. CDR3 nucleotide sequence: TGTGCCAGCAGCTTTAGCGGCACAGATACGCAGTATTTT.

This chain joins TRBV2 and TRBJ2-7, with D unresolved. The CDR3 spans 11 residues. Trimming took 3 bases from V and 7 from J, leaving 7 bases between them. The germline V gene has CDR1 SNHLY and CDR2 FYNNEI. The CDR3 sequence is CASSEYEEQYF. CDR3 nucleotides: TGTGCCAGCAGTGAGTACGAGGAGCAGTACTTC.